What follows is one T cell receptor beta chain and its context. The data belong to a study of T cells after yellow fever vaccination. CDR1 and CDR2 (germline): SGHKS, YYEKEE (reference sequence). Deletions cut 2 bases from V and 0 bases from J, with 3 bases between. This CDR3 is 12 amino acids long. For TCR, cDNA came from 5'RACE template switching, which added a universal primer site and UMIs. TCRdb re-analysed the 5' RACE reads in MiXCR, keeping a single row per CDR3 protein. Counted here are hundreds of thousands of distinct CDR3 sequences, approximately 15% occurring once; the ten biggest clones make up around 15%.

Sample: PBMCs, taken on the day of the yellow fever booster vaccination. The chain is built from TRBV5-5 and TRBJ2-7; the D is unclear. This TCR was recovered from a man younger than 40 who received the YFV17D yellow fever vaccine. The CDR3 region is CASSFASYEQYF. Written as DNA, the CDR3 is TGTGCCAGCAGCTTTGCCTCCTACGAGCAGTACTTC.